Listed below are T cell receptor beta chains from one sample, sequenced in a study of beta chain features in type 1 diabetes. Sequencing used immunoSEQ multiplex PCR; TCRdb keeps in-frame clones, though not all of them. Here the sample spans some 240,000 clones, under 20% being singletons. Input material: naive CD4+ T cells from blood. The receptor source for this set is a man aged 25-45 years with type 1 diabetes. CDR3s include the opening cysteine and the closing phenylalanine or tryptophan. D genes are given only for firm matches.

-	TRBJ1-1	TRBV7-7	CASSHARDTEAFF
-	TRBJ1-4	TRBV25-1	CASGSSRGDEKLFF
TRBD1	TRBJ2-1	TRBV30	CARGTGDRGIDEQFF
-	TRBJ2-1	TRBV18	CASSPPTVIYEQFF
-	TRBJ2-1	TRBV29-1	CSVEGASNEQFF
TRBD2	TRBJ2-3	TRBV5-1	CASSYLAGVSTDTQYF
-	TRBJ2-5	TRBV30	CAWSVGGQETQYF
TRBD1	TRBJ2-3	TRBV30	CAWSVGQGADTQYF
TRBD1	TRBJ2-5	TRBV7-9	CASSSQQGLGETQYF
-	TRBJ2-3	TRBV7-9	CASSSERTGTDTQYF
TRBD2	TRBJ2-1	TRBV4-1	CASSQGRLAGADNEQFF
-	TRBJ2-3	TRBV29-1	CSVESSLDTQYF
-	TRBJ2-6	TRBV5-1	CASSGGSGANVLTF
-	TRBJ2-5	TRBV9	CASSVSQETQYF
-	TRBJ2-3	TRBV30	CASGALGPDTQYF
-	TRBJ2-1	TRBV6-1	CASRRVYNEQFF
TRBD1	TRBJ1-1	TRBV6-5	CASSSTGTGPNTEAFF
-	TRBJ1-3	TRBV29-1	CSVDPGLGNTIYF
-	TRBJ2-7	TRBV7-9	CASSFTQGDEQYF
-	TRBJ1-1	TRBV29-1	CSVRFGGTHTEAFF
-	TRBJ1-2	TRBV29-1	CSVGGRANYGYTF
TRBD2	TRBJ2-3	TRBV4-3	CASSRGGGGRNTDTQYF
TRBD2	TRBJ2-1	TRBV29-1	CSGFAVGLAVDNEQFF
-	TRBJ1-2	TRBV5-6	CASSFLGGTNYGYTF
-	TRBJ2-5	TRBV20-1	CSARDRETQYF
-	TRBJ1-5	TRBV20-1	CSARVGQPQHF
-	TRBJ2-3	TRBV29-1	CSVDPFGGGFTDTQYF
TRBD1	TRBJ2-2	TRBV28	CASSSRPGTVTGELFF
-	TRBJ1-2	TRBV2	CASSEAQLQHGYTF
-	TRBJ2-1	TRBV7-2	CASSPGQDNEQFF
-	TRBJ2-5	TRBV7-9	CASSLRGETQYF
-	TRBJ2-5	TRBV6-5	CASSYRVQETQYF
-	TRBJ1-2	TRBV7-2	CASSLGRGTYGYTF
-	TRBJ1-1	TRBV9	CASSTPGGNTEAFF
TRBD2	TRBJ2-5	TRBV9	CASSPRSLAGEETQYF
TRBD1	TRBJ1-2	TRBV9	CASSPGTANYGYTF
TRBD2	TRBJ2-1	TRBV7-3	CASSPMASGLAPQFF
TRBD2	TRBJ2-3	TRBV4-2	CASSTRESSGRTDTQYF
-	TRBJ1-2	TRBV10-3	CAIKKATTGGYTF
-	TRBJ1-2	TRBV20-1	CSLAGTDGYTF
-	TRBJ1-1	TRBV7-2	CASGRGSNTEAFF
-	TRBJ2-3	TRBV4-3	CASSQEGSTDTQYF